This TCR beta chain came from a study of identical twins (dated by TCRdb to about 2016). With regard to the full study: TCR alpha and beta repertoires from monozygotic twins, unrelated adults of various ages and cord blood were deep-sequenced to test whether fetal clonotypes persist. To rule out contamination, the twin experiments were replicated at different times with different library preparation protocols. Summary of the overall study and its limitations: The excess sharing between twins in beta out-of-frame sequences was weaker because fewer shared sequences reduced the signal-to-noise ratio. Invariant T cells such as MAIT and iNKT could partly confound zero-insertion analyses, though diverse VJ usage argued against this for most clonotypes. In monozygotic twins, out-of-frame TCR alpha sharing was systematically underestimated by recombination models, although the models agreed with sharing between unrelated individuals. Because the same donors could not be followed over many years, conclusions were based on cross-sectional statistical analysis. Compared with coincidental sharing between unrelated individuals, an excess of low generation-probability sequences was observed among out-of-frame TCR alpha sequences shared between twins. Abundant cord blood beta clonotypes had fewer insertions, young adult naive repertoires showed a similar but weaker trend, and memory repertoires showed no such trend.

The V end loses 3 bases and the J end loses 7 bases, and a stretch of 9 bases separates them. The CDR3 runs 13 amino acids, cysteine and phenylalanine included. Only the CDR3 part of the read is kept: 39 bases, read in frame from the first base. Per the germline V gene (reference sequence), MNHEY is the CDR1 and SMNVEV is the CDR2. Every donor was a healthy Caucasian. Three pairs of female monozygotic twins, all aged about 18 to 29 years, made up the twin cohort. Miltenyi CD45RO+ enrichment and human naive T-cell isolation kits were used to isolate memory (CD45RO+) and naive T cells from PBMC. Library prep was done by 5' RACE. The instrument given in TCRdb is Illumina HiSeq 2000. Template switching added a universal primer binding site, and the final cDNA carried a unique molecular identifier that allowed TCR cDNA molecules to be counted accurately. First-strand cDNA for TCR alpha and beta chains was synthesized from specific primers in the conserved constant-segment region. To control for contamination, each cDNA library was double barcoded with a SMART-Mk sample barcode plus Illumina barcodes. TruSeq adapter sequences along with Illumina sample barcodes were introduced in two successive PCR steps. The Illumina HiSeq platform was used with custom primers to sequence TCR alpha and beta cDNA libraries. The original pipeline was this. Raw reads were processed with MiGEC to extract unique molecular identifiers, and MiXCR was used to determine CDR3 positions. Recombination models were inferred per individual with the repgenHMM and IGoR tools using an EM algorithm. The analysis of shared clonotypes was done with the tcR package in R, with sharing normalized by the product of cloneset sizes. To study raw recombination without the effects of thymic and clonal selection, out-of-frame nonproductive sequences were analyzed. TCRdb handled the public reads itself, with Q25 trimming in fastp and clone calling in MiXCR, and kept productive beta chains. Identical CDR3 proteins give one entry, which carries the most common genes and DNA. TCRdb, rather than the study authors, made the V and J calls. The sample data list fewer than 20,000 distinct CDR3 sequences, and just under 70% of these were observed just once. Clones ranked in the top ten supply less than 6.5% of the sample.

This clonotype was observed a handful of times. What this receptor recognizes is not known. No much larger clone is present one base from it, and per-base qualities are unavailable. The rearrangement joined TRBV27 to TRBJ1-4; the D region possibly corresponds to TRBD1 (5 bases align). The clonotype was recovered from a young woman in good health. This table probably holds off-target reads from a library built for another chain. The sequencing sample was made of memory (CD45RO+) T cells sorted from blood. The sample's cell subset or site label, decoded: CD45RO+ enriched T cells. The CDR3 sequence is CASSLGQFEKLFF. The DNA sequence is given as TGTGCCAGCAGTTTGGGGCAATTTGAAAAACTGTTTTTT.